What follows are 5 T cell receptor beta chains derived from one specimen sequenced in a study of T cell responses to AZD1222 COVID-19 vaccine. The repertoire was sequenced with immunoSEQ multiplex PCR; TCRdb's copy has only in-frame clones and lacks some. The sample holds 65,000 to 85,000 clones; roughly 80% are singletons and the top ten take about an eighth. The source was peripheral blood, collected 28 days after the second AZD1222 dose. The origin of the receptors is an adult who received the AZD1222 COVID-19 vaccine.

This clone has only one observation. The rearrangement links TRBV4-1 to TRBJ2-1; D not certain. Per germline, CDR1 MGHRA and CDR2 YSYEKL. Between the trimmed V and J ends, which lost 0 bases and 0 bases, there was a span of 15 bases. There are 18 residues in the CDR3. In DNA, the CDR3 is TGCGCCAGCAGCCAAGAGCCGGTCCTTTCCAGCTCCTACAATGAGCAGTTCTTC. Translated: CASSQEPVLSSSYNEQFF.

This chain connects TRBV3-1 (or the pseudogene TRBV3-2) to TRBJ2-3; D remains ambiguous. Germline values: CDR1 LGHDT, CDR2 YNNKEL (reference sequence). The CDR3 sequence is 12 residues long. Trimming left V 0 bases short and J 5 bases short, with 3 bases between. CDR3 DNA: TGTGCCAGCAGCCAAGATGTAGATACGCAGTATTTT. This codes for CASSQDVDTQYF.

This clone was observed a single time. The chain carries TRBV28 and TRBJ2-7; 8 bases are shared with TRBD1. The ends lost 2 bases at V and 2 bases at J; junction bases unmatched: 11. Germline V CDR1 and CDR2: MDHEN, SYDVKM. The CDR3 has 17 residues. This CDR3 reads CASSLERLTGGPYEQYF. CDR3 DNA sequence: TGTGCCAGCAGTTTAGAGCGGCTTACAGGGGGTCCCTACGAGCAGTACTTC.

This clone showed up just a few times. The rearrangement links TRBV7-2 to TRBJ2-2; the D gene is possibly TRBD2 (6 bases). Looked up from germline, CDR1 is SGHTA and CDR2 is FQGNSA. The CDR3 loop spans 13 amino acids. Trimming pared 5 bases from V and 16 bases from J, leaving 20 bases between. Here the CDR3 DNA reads TGTGCCAGCAGCACAGTGCCCTCGGGGAGGTGGTTTTTT. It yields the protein CASSTVPSGRWFF.

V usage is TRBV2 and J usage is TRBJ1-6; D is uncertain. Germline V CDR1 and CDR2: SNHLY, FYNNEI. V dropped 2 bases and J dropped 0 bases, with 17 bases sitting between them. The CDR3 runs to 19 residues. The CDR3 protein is CASSESRMDGLSYNSPLHF. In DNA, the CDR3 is TGTGCCAGCAGTGAAAGTCGGATGGATGGACTCTCCTATAATTCACCCCTCCACTTT.